This T cell receptor beta chain was recorded in a study of blood T cells in healthy people across ages. Alongside a J-beta primer mix, a sample-barcoded 5' primer served in a second PCR lasting about 6 to 12 cycles. Via MiXCR, TCRdb re-called the 5' RACE reads, giving one row per CDR3 protein. The repertoire holds 550,000 to 750,000 distinct CDR3 sequences, with under 25% as singletons. In terms of origin and age, donors were healthy Caucasian individuals from Russia aged about 6 to 90. General study findings and limits: Unsorted PBMCs ruled out conclusive naive versus antigen-experienced comparison. Expanded clonotype shifts may have been confounded, as the donors had an unknown CMV status. Age brought a roughly linear fall in TCR beta diversity measured per million T cells.

This clonotype was counted only a few times. The antigen is unknown. In germline, CDR1 is SGHNT, CDR2 YYREEE (reference sequence). This CDR3 comprises 15 residues. V was cut by 4 bases and J by 2 bases, with 14 bases left in between. The rearrangement joins TRBV5-4 to TRBJ2-3, with a tentative D call TRBD2 (5 bases). This clonotype originated in a man in his sixties or seventies in good health. Source material: blood. In DNA form, the CDR3 reads TGTGCCAGCAGCAGCCTCAGCGGAGTCACAGATACGCAGTATTTT. The encoded protein is CASSSLSGVTDTQYF.